Each of the 31 T cell receptor beta chains below was sequenced from the same sample in a study of graft-versus-host responses after intestinal transplantation. These receptors have no identified antigens. The method was immunoSEQ multiplex PCR; TCRdb's version includes in-frame clones alone and lacks a portion of them. Of about 81,000 clones detected, approximately 89% appear once; the ten largest clones hold under 0.4%. The sequences come from unstimulated CD4+ T cells sorted from spleen or lymph node cells, collected before transplant. The source of these receptors is a human donor who was the organ donor for an intestinal transplant.

The chain uses TRBV6-1 and TRBJ2-1; 7 nucleotides agree with TRBD1. The CDR3 sequence is 15 residues long. The germline V gene encodes CDR1 MNHNS and CDR2 SASEGT. Unmatched junction bases numbered 11, after V lost 6 bases and J lost 6 bases. This chain's CDR3 is CASSKDRVRSNEQFF. Here the CDR3 DNA reads TGTGCCAGCAGCAAAGACAGGGTACGAAGCAATGAGCAGTTCTTC.

The chain combines TRBV23-1 with TRBJ2-5; D might be TRBD1 (6 bases). TRBV23-1 qualifies as an ORF whose function is uncertain. The CDR3 is 14 residues long. The V end was cut by 3 bases, the J end by 1 base, with 9 bases between. The CDR3 is CASSHDRSQETQYF. DNA of the CDR3: TGCGCCAGCAGTCATGACAGGTCCCAAGAGACCCAGTACTTC.

This chain uses TRBV7-9 with TRBJ1-5; TRBD1 aligns across 11 bases. Germline V lookup: CDR1 SEHNR, CDR2 FQNEAQ (reference sequence). The V gene end was trimmed by 8 bases and the J gene end by 5 bases; junction bases not matched to a gene: 11. This CDR3 is built from 16 residues. The CDR3 DNA follows: TGTGCCAGCTCAACAGGACAGGGGGCGGGTGATCAGCCCCAGCATTTT. This codes for CASSTGQGAGDQPQHF. Using reference TRBV7-9 and TRBJ1-5 for the parts outside the CDR3, the full variable domain is DTGVSQNPRHKITKRGQNVTFRCDPISEHNRLYWYRQTLGQGPEFLTYFQNEAQLEKSRLLSDRFSAERPKGSFSTLEIQRTEQGDSAMYLCASSTGQGAGDQPQHFGDGTRLSIL.

The rearrangement uses TRBV5-1 and TRBJ1-6; D call uncertain. Germline CDR1 reads SGHRS; CDR2 reads YFSETQ. Trimming took off 2 bases at V and 4 bases at J, with 7 bases between the two ends. The CDR3 has 14 residues. This CDR3 is CASSFAGYNSPLHF. DNA of the CDR3: TGCGCCAGCAGCTTTGCGGGTTATAATTCACCCCTCCACTTT.

This clone was observed a single time. The chain carries TRBV2 and TRBJ1-2; 11 bases agree with TRBD1. V trimming: 6 bases; J trimming: 6 bases; junction bases outside the gene matches: 6. The CDR3 is made up of 14 amino acids. The germline CDR1 and CDR2 sequences are SNHLY and FYNNEI. CDR3 coding DNA: TGTGCCAGCAGGGCAAGGACAGGGGGCGATGGCTACACCTTC. Encoded protein: CASRARTGGDGYTF.

The V and J genes are TRBV7-3 and TRBJ2-3, with unresolved D. Germline V CDR1 and CDR2: SGHTA, FQGTGA. V lost 5 bases and J lost 6, with 9 bases in between. CDR3 length equals 12 residues. CDR3 residues: CASSPGPDTQYF. For the CDR3, the DNA is TGTGCCAGCAGCCCGGGTCCGGATACGCAGTATTTT.

The V and J genes are TRBV4-2 and TRBJ2-7; TRBD2 aligns across 8 bases. V lost 1 base, J lost 8 bases, and 10 bases stayed unmatched. CDR1 and CDR2 (germline): LGHNA, YNFKEQ. The CDR3 is 15 amino acids. In DNA form, the CDR3 reads TGTGCCAGCAGCCAAGTCTCGGGAGGGGGGTACCAGCAGTACTTC. Its translation is CASSQVSGGGYQQYF.

The chain links TRBV25-1 to TRBJ2-2; 7 bases align to TRBD1. Per germline, CDR1 MGHDK and CDR2 SYGVNS. The CDR3 sequence is 17 residues long. V was clipped by 5 bases and J by 1 base; unmatched bases: 10. Here the CDR3 reads CASSPRPGQKNTGELFF. The CDR3 coding sequence is TGTGCCAGCAGTCCCCGTCCGGGACAGAAGAACACCGGGGAGCTGTTTTTT. Full variable domain (rest looked up from reference TRBV25-1 and TRBJ2-2): EADIYQTPRYLVIGTGKKITLECSQTMGHDKMYWYQQDPGMELHLIHYSYGVNSTEKGDLSSESTVSRIRTEHFPLTLESARPSHTSQYLCASSPRPGQKNTGELFFGEGSRLTVL.

The J gene is TRBJ1-3, the V gene TRBV30; D ambiguous. The length of the CDR3 is 15 residues. Trimming took off 3 bases at V and 4 bases at J, with 16 bases between the two ends. Germline V gene data show CDR1 as GTSNPN and CDR2 as SVGIG (reference sequence). CDR3 nucleotides: TGTGCCTGGAGCGCGGGTCGGACGGGGGGAAACACCATATATTTT. Its protein product is CAWSAGRTGGNTIYF.

CDR3 in amino acids: CASSLDGTRDGYTF. Here the CDR3 DNA reads TGTGCCAGCAGCTTAGATGGGACACGGGATGGCTACACCTTC. The V gene is TRBV11-3, the J gene TRBJ1-2; the D gene is possibly TRBD1 (6 bases). CDR1 and CDR2 from the germline V gene are SGHNT and YENEEA. V lost 0 bases, J lost 6 bases, and 11 bases lay in between. This CDR3 contains 14 residues.

The gene calls are TRBV10-1 and TRBJ2-3, with 10 bases lining up with TRBD1. The CDR3 is 16 amino acids. V gave up 5 bases and J gave up 3 bases; unmatched junction bases: 8. CDR1 is WNHNN, CDR2 SYGVQD, per germline (reference sequence). CDR3 in amino acids: CASSLYRDRGTDTQYF. The CDR3 DNA is TGCGCCAGCAGTTTATACCGGGACAGGGGTACAGATACGCAGTATTTT.

V and J are TRBV9 and TRBJ1-4; 7 bases are a match to TRBD1. Germline CDR1 is SGDLS and CDR2 is YYNGEE. CDR3 length equals 14 residues. V was clipped by 0 bases and J by 8 bases; unmatched bases: 4. CDR3 loop: CASSVGTGFEKLFF. The CDR3 nucleotides are TGTGCCAGCAGCGTAGGGACAGGATTCGAAAAACTGTTTTTT. Complete variable domain (other parts from reference TRBV9 and TRBJ1-4): DSGVTQTPKHLITATGQRVTLRCSPRSGDLSVYWYQQSLDQGLQFLIQYYNGEERAKGNILERFSAQQFPDLHSELNLSSLELGDSALYFCASSVGTGFEKLFFGSGTQLSVL.

This chain links TRBV18 with TRBJ1-2, with TRBD1 as a possible D gene (5 bases). V shed 3 bases and J shed 3 bases, with 8 bases lying between them. The CDR3 sequence is 13 residues long. CDR1 is KGHSH, CDR2 LQKENI, per germline. CDR3 in DNA: TGTGCCAGCTCACCGGAGGGGTACTATGGCTACACCTTC. Its protein is CASSPEGYYGYTF.

The V and J genes are TRBV7-9 and TRBJ2-5; no firm D call. The DNA matches TRBJ2-7 better at its end, which makes the J call doubtful. The CDR3 spans 16 residues. Looked up from germline, CDR1 is SEHNR and CDR2 is FQNEAQ (reference sequence). CDR3 sequence reads: CASSLESLGESYEQYF. The CDR3 DNA reads TGTGCCAGCAGCTTAGAATCCCTAGGCGAGTCCTACGAGCAGTACTTC.

The V call is TRBV11-3, the J call TRBJ2-1; perhaps TRBD1 as D (6 bases). CDR1 is SGHNT, CDR2 YENEEA, per germline. The V and J ends lost 2 bases and 6 bases respectively, with 11 bases between them. There are 14 residues in the CDR3. CDR3 sequence: CASSLRPGANEQFF. CDR3 in DNA: TGTGCCAGCAGCTTAAGGCCAGGGGCCAATGAGCAGTTCTTC.

The chain is built from TRBV9 and TRBJ2-3; D not certain. Trimming took 2 bases from V and 4 from J, leaving 8 bases between them. This CDR3 is 13 amino acids long. Germline loops: CDR1 SGDLS, CDR2 YYNGEE. The CDR3 sequence: CASSVAPADTQYF. In nucleotides, the CDR3 is TGTGCCAGCAGCGTCGCGCCGGCAGATACGCAGTATTTT.

This clone has a single count. The chain joins TRBV27 to TRBJ2-2, with 9 bases matching TRBD1. Germline loops: CDR1 MNHEY, CDR2 SMNVEV (reference sequence). This CDR3 has 17 residues. Trimming took 3 bases from V and 5 from J; bases not matched to a gene: 10. CDR3 sequence reads: CASSFEGGQGFTGELFF. CDR3 nucleotide sequence: TGTGCCAGCAGTTTTGAAGGGGGACAGGGATTTACCGGGGAGCTGTTTTTT.

The chain joins TRBV7-3 to TRBJ2-1, with 14 nucleotides matching TRBD2. Trimming cost V 4 bases and J 9 bases; bases outside gene matches: 5. The CDR3 contains 15 residues. In germline, CDR1 is SGHTA, CDR2 FQGTGA. The CDR3 protein is CASSSTSGRASEQFF. In DNA, the CDR3 is TGTGCCAGCAGCTCGACTAGCGGGAGGGCGAGTGAGCAGTTCTTC.

The chain links TRBV21-1 to TRBJ1-5; no DNA check was done on the table's D call, TRBD1. TRBV21-1 is flagged as a pseudogene. There are 15 residues in the CDR3. DNA of the CDR3: TGTGCCAGCAGCAAATACGTCCAAGGGGATCAGCCCCAGCATTTT. This encodes CASSKYVQGDQPQHF.

This clone appeared a single time. This is likely a read error, given that the CDR3 carries no conserved phenylalanine or tryptophan at its end. The rearrangement uses TRBV28 and TRBJ1-2; no clear D. Trimming took 3 bases from V and 5 from J, leaving 7 bases between them. Germline CDR1 MDHEN, CDR2 SYDVKM. CDR3 length: 12 amino acids. The CDR3 is CASSLGGYGYTL. CDR3 coding DNA: TGTGCCAGCAGTTTGGGAGGTTATGGCTACACCCTC.

CDR3 in amino acids: CASIPRYPLYANTGELFF. CDR3 in DNA: TGTGCCAGCATCCCCCGGTACCCTCTTTACGCGAACACCGGGGAGCTGTTTTTT. The V gene is TRBV12-1, the J gene TRBJ2-2; the table's TRBD2 call for D was not verified on the DNA. TRBV12-1 is annotated as a pseudogene. The length of the CDR3 is 18 residues.

In DNA form, the CDR3 reads TGCGCCAGCAGCACAAACACAGGGCTAGACTCCTACAATGAGCAGTTCTTC. Its protein product is CASSTNTGLDSYNEQFF. This sequence joins TRBV23-1 and TRBJ2-1, with D tentatively TRBD1 (6 bases). TRBV23-1 is sorted into the ORF group, with uncertain function. V shed 6 bases and J shed 0 bases, with 18 bases lying between them. This CDR3 has 17 amino acids.

V is TRBV6-1 and J is TRBJ2-5, with 10 bases that match TRBD2. The germline CDR1 and CDR2 sequences are MNHNS and SASEGT. V trimming: 2 bases; J trimming: 3 bases; junction bases outside the gene matches: 6. The CDR3 has 16 amino acids. CDR3 sequence reads: CASSEIALAGEETQYF. The CDR3 DNA follows: TGTGCCAGCAGTGAAATCGCGCTAGCGGGAGAAGAGACCCAGTACTTC.

The rearrangement joins TRBV19 to TRBJ1-2; possibly TRBD1 for D (5 bases). Germline V gene lookup returns CDR1 LNHDA and CDR2 SQIVND (reference sequence). This CDR3 is 14 amino acids long. V dropped 5 bases and J dropped 0 bases, with 10 bases sitting between them. CDR3 protein: CASSWGSTNYGYTF. The DNA of the CDR3 is TGTGCCAGTAGTTGGGGCAGTACTAACTATGGCTACACCTTC.

This clone was found once. The J gene is TRBJ2-7, the V gene TRBV6-1, with D perhaps TRBD1 (5 bases). This CDR3 has 12 residues. V lost 10 bases and J 2 bases, leaving 12 bases between the germline ends. Germline CDR1 reads MNHNS; CDR2 reads SASEGT. This CDR3 reads CATGRQTYEQYF. The DNA for the CDR3 is TGTGCCACCGGCCGACAGACCTACGAGCAGTACTTC.

This clone was counted once. This chain links TRBV5-1 with TRBJ1-1; D is possibly TRBD1 (6 bases). The CDR3 is 14 residues long. Deletions cut 5 bases from V and 1 base from J, with 12 bases between. CDR1 SGHRS and CDR2 YFSETQ come from the germline V gene. CDR3 DNA sequence: TGCGCCAGCAGACAGACAGGACGGAACACTGAAGCTTTCTTT. Amino acids: CASRQTGRNTEAFF.

J is TRBJ2-1 and V is TRBV14; D uncertain. Trimming removed 2 bases from V and 6 bases from J, with 8 bases in between. This CDR3 comprises 13 residues. Germline CDR1 reads SGHDN; CDR2 reads FVKESK. This CDR3 is CASSQLVLNEQFF. CDR3 bases: TGTGCCAGCAGCCAACTAGTCCTCAATGAGCAGTTCTTC.

The rearrangement uses TRBV5-1 and TRBJ2-1; no firm D call. Trimming cost V 4 bases and J 0 bases, with 14 bases left between them. Germline CDR1 is SGHRS and CDR2 is YFSETQ. The CDR3 is 16 residues long. CDR3 DNA: TGCGCCAGCAGCAACCGCCTGCCCAGCTCCTACAATGAGCAGTTCTTC. As protein: CASSNRLPSSYNEQFF.

The rearrangement joins TRBV6-6 to TRBJ2-7, with 11 bases matching TRBD2. The CDR3 covers 12 residues. Germline CDR1 is MNHNY and CDR2 is SVGAGI (reference sequence). The CDR3 is CAHSGGAPEQYF. The CDR3 bases are TGTGCTCATAGCGGGGGGGCGCCCGAGCAGTACTTC.

J is TRBJ2-3 and V is TRBV6-4; 9 bases are shared with TRBD1. The CDR3 totals 13 residues. Germline CDR1 MRHNA, CDR2 SNTAGT. V gave up 0 bases and J gave up 14 bases; unmatched junction bases: 6. CDR3: CASSDSGQGMLYF. CDR3 nucleotides: TGTGCCAGCAGTGACTCTGGACAGGGGATGTTGTATTTT.

With respect to this clone: This sample includes further DNA sequences coding for the same CDR3. V and J are TRBV7-2 and TRBJ2-7, with D possibly being TRBD2 (5 bases). Trimming removed 5 bases at V and 4 bases at J, with 18 bases between. Germline lookup yields CDR1 SGHTA and CDR2 FQGNSA. CDR3 length: 15 residues. CDR3 in DNA: TGTGCCAGCAGCCCTACTAGTGGAGTTGGTTACGAGCAGTACTTC. Protein: CASSPTSGVGYEQYF.